A selection of T cell receptor beta chains follows, all from one sample in a study of chemoradiotherapy in HPV16-positive cancers. Measured with immunoSEQ multiplex PCR; TCRdb has only the in-frame clones, and not every one. The table lists over 900 clones, approximately 90% of them singletons. The specimen comprised tumor tissue, sampled from a patient who underwent chemoradiotherapy. All receptors derive from a human donor with HPV-associated anogenital cancer. Both conserved end residues are part of each CDR3. D genes are given only for firm matches. A row's size may be missing; if present it is once, few, many or a size class.

J | D | size | V | DNA | CDR3
TRBJ1-2 | TRBD1 | . | TRBV10-3 | TGTGCCATCAGTGCCGGACAGGGAAGGGACTATGGCTACACCTTC | CAISAGQGRDYGYTF
TRBJ1-2 | . | . | TRBV28 | TGTGCCAGCACAGGGGCCTATGGCTACACCTTC | CASTGAYGYTF
TRBJ1-1 | . | . | TRBV6-6 | TGTGCCAGCGGCGGGGGCAGGAACACTGAAGCTTTCTTT | CASGGGRNTEAFF
TRBJ2-1 | TRBD2 | once | TRBV6-1 | TGTGCCAGCAGTGAACTAGCGGGAGGGAACAATGAGCAGTTCTTC | CASSELAGGNNEQFF
TRBJ2-3 | . | . | TRBV6-4 | TGTGCCAGCAGTGACTCAAGCGAGGCAGATACGCAGTATTTT | CASSDSSEADTQYF
TRBJ1-5 | . | . | TRBV15 | TGTGCCACCAGCAGCTCACCCTACAGGGCACCAAATCAGCCCCAGCATTTT | CATSSSPYRAPNQPQHF
TRBJ1-2 | . | . | TRBV6-5 | TGTGCCAGCAGTCCAGGAGTGCGGGCTGACTACACCTTC | CASSPGVRADYTF
TRBJ2-3 | TRBD1 | . | TRBV19 | TGTGCCAGTAGACCCGGGACAGACACAGATACGCAGTATTTT | CASRPGTDTDTQYF
TRBJ2-1 | . | . | TRBV5-4 | TGTGCCAGCAGCTTGGCCGAGGGACGAGGGTGGAATGAGCAGTTCTTC | CASSLAEGRGWNEQFF
TRBJ2-7 | . | . | TRBV5-5 | TGTGCCAGCAGCTTGGAGGGGGTACAGATCTACGAGCAGTACTTC | CASSLEGVQIYEQYF
TRBJ1-1 | . | . | TRBV2 | TGTGCCAGCAGTGAACTGGAGAACACTGAAGCTTTCTTT | CASSELENTEAFF
TRBJ2-7 | . | . | TRBV19 | TGTGCCAGTAGTATTCGCAGGGGCTACGAGCAGTACTTC | CASSIRRGYEQYF
TRBJ1-2 | . | . | TRBV10-3 | TGTGCCATCAGTGAGGACCGGACGGGCGGCTACACCTTC | CAISEDRTGGYTF
TRBJ1-1 | . | . | TRBV2 | TGTGCCAGCAGAGAGACGGGGAACACTGAAGCTTTCTTT | CASRETGNTEAFF
TRBJ2-1 | . | once | TRBV19 | TGTGCCAGTAGTATAGTAGGTGGGGACTACAATGAGCAGTTCTTC | CASSIVGGDYNEQFF
TRBJ1-4 | TRBD1 | . | TRBV18 | TGTGCCAGCTCACCACTGGGACAGTTTAATGAAAAACTGTTTTTT | CASSPLGQFNEKLFF
TRBJ1-2 | TRBD1 | . | TRBV19 | TGTGCCAGTAGTCAATCCGGGACAGACGGATATGGCTACACCTTC | CASSQSGTDGYGYTF
TRBJ2-1 | TRBD2 | . | TRBV6-6 | TGTGCCAGCAGCCACCCGGGACTAGCGGGAGTAAGTGAGCAGTTCTTC | CASSHPGLAGVSEQFF
TRBJ1-5 | . | few | TRBV27 | TGTGCCAGCAGTTTTAATAATGGAAATCAGCCCCAGCATTTT | CASSFNNGNQPQHF
TRBJ2-2 | . | . | TRBV6-1 | TGTGCCAGCAGTCTGGACCCCGATGGCACCGGGGAGCTGTTTTTT | CASSLDPDGTGELFF
TRBJ1-2 | TRBD1 | . | TRBV5-6 | TGTGCCAGCAGCTCCGAAGAGTGGACAGGGGGCTCTCCCTCCTATGGCTACACCTTC | CASSSEEWTGGSPSYGYTF
TRBJ1-5 | TRBD1 | . | TRBV6-6 | TGTGCCAGCAGTTACCCGGACAGGAGCAATCAGCCCCAGCATTTT | CASSYPDRSNQPQHF
TRBJ1-1 | . | . | TRBV5-4 | TGTGCCAGCAGCTTTGTGGGTAACACTGAAGCTTTCTTT | CASSFVGNTEAFF
TRBJ1-3 | . | . | TRBV21-1 | TGTGCCAGCAGCTCAAGGTGTAAGGAGGGTCTGACTGGAAACACCATATATTTT | CASSSRCKEGLTGNTIYF
TRBJ2-1 | . | . | TRBV30 | TGTGCCTGGAGTGTCCAGAGAAACTCCTACAATGAGCAGTTCTTC | CAWSVQRNSYNEQFF